This note documents a single T cell receptor (beta chain) sequence. Its antigen is currently unknown. The CDR3 loop spans 14 amino acids. Germline-derived CDR1 and CDR2 are LGHNA and YNFKEQ. V was pared by 1 base and J by 14 bases, with 12 bases of the junction left unmatched. Sequenced by immunoSEQ multiplex PCR; TCRdb stores in-frame clones only, minus some. Of about 63,000 clones in the sample, around 92% were seen once. The data belong to a study of cytomegalovirus exposure and HLA in healthy donors. Points from the study as a whole: It was approximately 150 TCR beta chains that were listed as cytomegalovirus-associated.

V gene TRBV4-2 combines with J gene TRBJ2-3, with 7 bases that match TRBD2. Material for sequencing was PBMCs. The sequence was collected from a woman under 30 in good health and CMV-seronegative. Written as DNA, the CDR3 is TGTGCCAGCAGCCAAGGGGGGGGTCCCTCCTTTCGGTATTTT. This translates into CASSQGGGPSFRYF.